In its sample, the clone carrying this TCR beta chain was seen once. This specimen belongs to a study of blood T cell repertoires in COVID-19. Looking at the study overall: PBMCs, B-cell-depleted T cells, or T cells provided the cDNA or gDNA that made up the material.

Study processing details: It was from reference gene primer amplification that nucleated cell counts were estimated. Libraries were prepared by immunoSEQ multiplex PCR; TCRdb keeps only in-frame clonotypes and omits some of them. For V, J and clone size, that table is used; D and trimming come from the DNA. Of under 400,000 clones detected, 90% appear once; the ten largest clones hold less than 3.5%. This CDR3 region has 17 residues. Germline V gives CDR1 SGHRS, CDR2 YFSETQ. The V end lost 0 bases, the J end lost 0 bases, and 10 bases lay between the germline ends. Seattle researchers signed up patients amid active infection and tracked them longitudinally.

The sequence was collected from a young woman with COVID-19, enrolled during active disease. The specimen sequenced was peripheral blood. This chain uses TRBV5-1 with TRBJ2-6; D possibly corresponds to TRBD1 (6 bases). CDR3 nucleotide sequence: TGCGCCAGCAGCTTGGGGGACACCGGCTCTGGGGCCAACGTCCTGACTTTC. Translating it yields CASSLGDTGSGANVLTF.